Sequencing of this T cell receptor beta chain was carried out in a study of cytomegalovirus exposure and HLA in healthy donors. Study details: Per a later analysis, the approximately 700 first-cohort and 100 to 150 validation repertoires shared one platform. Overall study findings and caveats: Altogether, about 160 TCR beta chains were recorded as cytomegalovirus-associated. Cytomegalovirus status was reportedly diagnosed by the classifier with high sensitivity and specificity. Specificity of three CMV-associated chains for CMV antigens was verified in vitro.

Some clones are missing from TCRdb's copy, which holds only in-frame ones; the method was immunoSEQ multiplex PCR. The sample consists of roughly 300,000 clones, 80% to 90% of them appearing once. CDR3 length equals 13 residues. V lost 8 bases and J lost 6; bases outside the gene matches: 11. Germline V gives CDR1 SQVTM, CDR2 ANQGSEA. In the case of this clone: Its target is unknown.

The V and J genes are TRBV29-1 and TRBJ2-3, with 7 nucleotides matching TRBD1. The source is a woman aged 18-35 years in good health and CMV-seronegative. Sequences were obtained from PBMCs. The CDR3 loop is CSSRGRGTDTQYF. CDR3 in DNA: TGCAGCTCAAGAGGCAGGGGGACCGATACGCAGTATTTT.